This T cell receptor beta chain was documented in a study of T cell responses to AZD1222 COVID-19 vaccine. Germline lookup yields CDR1 SEHNR and CDR2 FQNEAQ (reference sequence). The junction had 8 bases not matched to a gene; V was cut back by 4 bases and J by 7 bases. The CDR3 has 15 residues. Only in-frame clones appear in the TCRdb table, and some are missing; sequencing was by immunoSEQ multiplex PCR. This sample carries tens of thousands of clones, more than 85% of them seen once, and the ten largest clones take approximately 15%. The table lists this clone with a count of one. Specimen: peripheral blood, collected on day 0 of AZD1222 vaccination. The sequence came from an adult in good health. The rearrangement links TRBV7-9 to TRBJ2-1, with 9 bases that match TRBD1. The CDR3 sequence: CASSSTGTGRNEQFF. The CDR3 DNA follows: TGTGCCAGCAGCTCTACCGGGACAGGGAGAAATGAGCAGTTCTTC.